This entry describes one T cell receptor (beta chain). Its cognate antigen is unknown. This record comes from a study of blood T cells in healthy people across ages. A second about 6 to 12 cycle PCR used barcoded and J-beta primers. The yield of each sample was at least 2.5 million CDR3-containing paired-end reads. TCRdb fed the 5' RACE reads into MiXCR, producing one record per CDR3 protein. The profile shows roughly 700,000 distinct CDR3 sequences, more than 40% of them singletons. Study observations and caveats: For the donors, CMV status was unknown and possibly confounded expanded clonotype changes. Leaving the PBMCs unsorted stopped any conclusive comparison of naive versus antigen-experienced cells.

This CDR3 comprises 16 residues. The germline gives CDR1 SGHDT, CDR2 YYEEEE. V was shortened by 0 bases and J by 11 bases, with 23 bases between the two germline ends. This TCR came from a woman between 55 and 75 years old in good health. The chain joins TRBV5-6 to TRBJ2-5; D not certain. The specimen was blood. The CDR3 protein is CASSLASATNHNEQYF. CDR3 DNA: TGTGCCAGCAGCTTGGCCAGCGCGACCAATCACAATGAGCAGTACTTC.